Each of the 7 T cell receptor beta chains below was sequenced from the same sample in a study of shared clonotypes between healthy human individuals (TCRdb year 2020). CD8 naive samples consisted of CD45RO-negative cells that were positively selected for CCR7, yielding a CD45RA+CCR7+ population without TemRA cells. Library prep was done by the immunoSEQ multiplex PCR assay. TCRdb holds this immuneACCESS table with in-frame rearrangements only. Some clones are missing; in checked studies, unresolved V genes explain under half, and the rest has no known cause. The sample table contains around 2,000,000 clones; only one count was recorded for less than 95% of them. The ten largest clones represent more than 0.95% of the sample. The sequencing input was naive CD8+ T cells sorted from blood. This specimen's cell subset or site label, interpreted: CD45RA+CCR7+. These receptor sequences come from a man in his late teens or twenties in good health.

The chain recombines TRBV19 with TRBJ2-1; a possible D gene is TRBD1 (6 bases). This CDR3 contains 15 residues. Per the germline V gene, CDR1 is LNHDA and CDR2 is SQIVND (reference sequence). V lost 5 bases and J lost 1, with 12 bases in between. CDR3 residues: CASSQGRWSYNEQFF. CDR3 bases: TGTGCCAGTAGTCAGGGGCGTTGGTCCTACAATGAGCAGTTCTTC.

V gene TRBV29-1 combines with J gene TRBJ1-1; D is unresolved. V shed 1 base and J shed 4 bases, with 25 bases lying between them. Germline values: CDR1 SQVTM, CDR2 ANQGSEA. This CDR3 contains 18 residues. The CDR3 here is CSVEVNPPDFLIITEAFF. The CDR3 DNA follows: TGCAGCGTTGAAGTGAACCCTCCTGACTTTCTGATTATCACTGAAGCTTTCTTT.

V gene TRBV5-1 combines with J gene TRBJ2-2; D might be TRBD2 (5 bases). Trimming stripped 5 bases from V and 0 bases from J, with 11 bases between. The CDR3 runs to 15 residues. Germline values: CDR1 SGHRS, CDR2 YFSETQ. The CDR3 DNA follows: TGCGCCAGCAGGAATGGACTGACGAACACCGGGGAGCTGTTTTTT. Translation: CASRNGLTNTGELFF. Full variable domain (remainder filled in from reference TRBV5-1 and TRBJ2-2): KAGVTQTPRYLIKTRGQQVTLSCSPISGHRSVSWYQQTPGQGLQFLFEYFSETQRNKGNFPGRFSGRQFSNSRSEMNVSTLELGDSALYLCASRNGLTNTGELFFGEGSRLTVL.

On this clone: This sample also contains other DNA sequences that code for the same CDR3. The CDR3 bases are TGTGCCAGCAGTTACTCGTTGGGGACTGAAGCTTTCTTT. Translation gives CASSYSLGTEAFF. The J gene is TRBJ1-1, the V gene TRBV6-5, with D unclear. The CDR3 is 13 amino acids. Germline-derived CDR1 and CDR2 are MNHEY and SVGAGI. Trimming took off 0 bases at V and 5 bases at J, with 7 bases between the two ends.

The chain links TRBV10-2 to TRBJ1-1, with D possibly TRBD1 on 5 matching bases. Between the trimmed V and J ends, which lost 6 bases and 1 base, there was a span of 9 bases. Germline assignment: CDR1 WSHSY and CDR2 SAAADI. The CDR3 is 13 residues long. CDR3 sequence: CASRDQGNTEAFF. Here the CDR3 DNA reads TGCGCCAGCAGGGATCAGGGGAACACTGAAGCTTTCTTT.

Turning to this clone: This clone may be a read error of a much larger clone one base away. The DNA for the CDR3 is TGTGCCAGCAGCTTGGGGAGCAATCAGCCCCAGCATTTT. The encoded protein is CASSLGSNQPQHF. The chain uses TRBV6-6 and TRBJ1-5; D is undetermined. The CDR3 totals 13 residues. Germline V lookup: CDR1 MNHNY, CDR2 SVGAGI (reference sequence). Deletions cut 6 bases from V and 1 base from J, with 7 bases between.

CDR3 nucleotide sequence: TGTGCCAGCAGTTTACTCCAGGGCAGGGGGCGGGCAGATACGCAGTATTTT. It codes for CASSLLQGRGRADTQYF. The V gene is TRBV27, the J gene TRBJ2-3; 8 positions agree with TRBD1. Germline trimming cut 2 bases from V and 4 bases from J; bases unmatched to any gene: 11. The CDR3 consists of 17 residues. Germline CDR1 is MNHEY and CDR2 is SMNVEV (reference sequence).